This TCR beta chain derives from a study of T-cell reconstitution after alpha-beta-depleted transplantation in children. Notes on the study in general: Expanded graft clones numbering several hundred reportedly gave rise to alpha-beta T cells about two months after transplant.

Unique molecular identifiers were incorporated when the TCRbeta library was constructed. TCRdb called the PCR reads again in MiXCR, with one record for every CDR3 protein. The sample lists about 540,000 distinct CDR3 sequences, roughly 27% occurring once. A remark on this clonotype: Its antigen is undetermined.

CDR1 is ENHRY, CDR2 SYGVKD, per germline. The J segment lost 2 bases and the V segment lost 10 bases, leaving 9 bases of the junction unmatched. The CDR3 is 17 amino acids. The sequence was obtained from a boy younger than two with Wiskott-Aldrich syndrome, due to receive a stem cell transplant. The source material was PBMCs, sampled before TCRalphabeta/CD19-depleted stem cell transplant. The rearrangement uses TRBV10-3 and TRBJ2-6; 12 positions match TRBD1. CDR3 amino acids: CATGRGTGGTGANVLTF. CDR3 nucleotide sequence: TGTGCCACAGGGAGGGGGACAGGGGGCACTGGGGCCAACGTCCTGACTTTC.